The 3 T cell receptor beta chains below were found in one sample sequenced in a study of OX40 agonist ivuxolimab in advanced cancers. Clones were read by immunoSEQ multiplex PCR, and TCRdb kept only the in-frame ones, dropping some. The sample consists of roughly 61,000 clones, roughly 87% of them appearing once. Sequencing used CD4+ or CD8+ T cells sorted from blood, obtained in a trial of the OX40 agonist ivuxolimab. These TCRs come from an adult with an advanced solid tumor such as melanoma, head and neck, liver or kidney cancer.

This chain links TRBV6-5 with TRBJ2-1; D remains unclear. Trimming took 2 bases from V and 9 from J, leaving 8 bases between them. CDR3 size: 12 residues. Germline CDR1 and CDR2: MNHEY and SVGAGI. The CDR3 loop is CASSYTSGEQFF. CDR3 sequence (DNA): TGTGCCAGCAGTTACACGAGTGGTGAGCAGTTCTTC.

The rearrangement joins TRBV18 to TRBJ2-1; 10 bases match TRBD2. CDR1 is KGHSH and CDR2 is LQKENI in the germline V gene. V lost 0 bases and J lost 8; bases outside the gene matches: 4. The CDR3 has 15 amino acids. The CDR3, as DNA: TGTGCCAGCTCACCACCCCTAGCGGGAGAAGATGAGCAGTTCTTC. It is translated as CASSPPLAGEDEQFF.

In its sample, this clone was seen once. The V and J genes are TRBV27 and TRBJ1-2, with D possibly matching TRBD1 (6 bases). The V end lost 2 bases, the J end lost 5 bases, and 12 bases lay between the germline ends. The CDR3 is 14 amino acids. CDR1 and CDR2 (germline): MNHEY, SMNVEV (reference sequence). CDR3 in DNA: TGTGCCAGCAGTTTAAGACGGACAGAGTATGGCTACACCTTC. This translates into CASSLRRTEYGYTF.